The 9 T cell receptor beta chains below come from one sample, sequenced in a study of CD8+CD57+ T cells in acquired aplastic anemia. Genomic DNA served as template for TCR beta VDJ and CDR3 profiling. TCRdb re-called the reads through MiXCR, storing one row per CDR3 protein. The sample has roughly 180,000 distinct CDR3 sequences; 55% to 70% are singletons. The sample consisted of sorted CD4+, CD8+, or CD8+CD57+ T cells (not recorded which) from PBMCs. These TCRs come from a human donor with severe aplastic anemia or a healthy control (not recorded which).

This clonotype has more than one count but fewer than ten. The CDR3 protein is CATRGGGESNQPQHF. The CDR3 coding sequence is TGTGCCACTAGAGGCGGGGGGGAGAGCAATCAGCCCCAGCATTTT. The rearrangement links TRBV24-1 to TRBJ1-5, with D perhaps matching TRBD1 (5 bases). V was clipped by 10 bases and J by 1 base, with 16 bases between them. The CDR3 totals 15 residues. Germline values: CDR1 KGHDR, CDR2 SFDVKD.

The chain couples TRBV6-2 or TRBV6-3 to TRBJ2-7; 7 bases line up with TRBD1. V shed 5 bases and J 2 bases; nucleotides not matched to a gene: 3. Germline V lookup: CDR1 MNHEY, CDR2 SVGEGT. The CDR3 has 13 residues. In DNA, the CDR3 is TGTGCCAGCAGTAGGGACAGACCCTACGAGCAGTACTTC. Translation: CASSRDRPYEQYF.

This clonotype was recorded many times. The chain carries TRBV6-5 and TRBJ2-5, with D unclear. The CDR3 runs 13 residues. CDR1 is MNHEY and CDR2 is SVGAGI in the germline V gene. V dropped 0 bases and J dropped 5 bases, with 7 bases sitting between them. CDR3 sequence (DNA): TGTGCCAGCAGTTACTCGGGTAGGGAGACCCAGTACTTC. As protein: CASSYSGRETQYF.

This clonotype has more than one count but fewer than ten. This sequence joins TRBV9 and TRBJ1-2; 8 positions match TRBD1. This CDR3 comprises 17 residues. V lost 3 bases, J lost 8 bases, and 18 bases stayed unmatched. CDR1 is SGDLS and CDR2 is YYNGEE in the germline V gene. CDR3 sequence reads: CASSGQTGAVGNFGYTF. DNA for the CDR3: TGTGCCAGCAGCGGCCAGACAGGGGCCGTAGGGAATTTCGGCTACACCTTC.

This clonotype was observed a single time. The chain is built from TRBV14 and TRBJ1-6; 12 bases align to TRBD1. The CDR3 has 15 amino acids. V was clipped by 4 bases and J by 8 bases; unmatched bases: 3. CDR1 and CDR2 from the germline V gene are SGHDN and FVKESK. The CDR3 spells CASSRGQGAYSPLHF. Written as DNA, the CDR3 is TGTGCCAGCAGCCGGGGACAGGGGGCTTATTCACCCCTCCACTTT.

The chain uses TRBV15 and TRBJ2-7; D is tentatively TRBD1 or TRBD2 (6 bases each). The V gene lost 3 bases and the J gene lost 3 bases, with 18 bases spanning the gap. Germline values: CDR1 LNHNV, CDR2 YYDKDF (reference sequence). CDR3 length equals 16 residues. Here the CDR3 DNA reads TGTGCCACCAGCAGCGTTGAGGGGGGAAGGTTCTACGAGCAGTACTTC. Its protein product is CATSSVEGGRFYEQYF.

Ten or more counts support this clonotype. This chain joins TRBV19 and TRBJ1-6, with D maybe TRBD1 (5 bases). Germline V gene sequence: CDR1 LNHDA, CDR2 SQIVND (reference sequence). V was shortened by 4 bases and J by 9 bases, with 19 bases between the two germline ends. The CDR3 covers 16 residues. This CDR3 is CASSKQSTVPGSPLHF. The CDR3 bases are TGTGCCAGTAGTAAACAGTCGACAGTGCCGGGTTCACCCCTCCACTTT.

The CDR3 region is CATSPLLRGGQPQHF. The CDR3 DNA is TGTGCCACCAGCCCACTCCTAAGGGGGGGTCAGCCCCAGCATTTT. The chain couples TRBV15 to TRBJ1-5; D may be TRBD1 (6 bases). CDR3 length: 15 amino acids. With 5 bases removed from V and 6 bases from J, the gap between germline ends came to 17 bases. Germline V gives CDR1 LNHNV, CDR2 YYDKDF (reference sequence). The variable domain in full, completed from reference TRBV15 and TRBJ1-5, reads DAMVIQNPRYQVTQFGKPVTLSCSQTLNHNVMYWYQQKSSQAPKLLFHYYDKDFNNEADTPDNFQSRRPNTSFCFLDIRSPGLGDTAMYLCATSPLLRGGQPQHFGDGTRLSIL.

The chain combines TRBV20-1 with TRBJ2-1; TRBD2 matches at 9 bases. The CDR3 has 16 residues. The V gene's germline CDR1 is DFQATT and CDR2 SNEGSKA (reference sequence). After removal of 1 base from V and 4 bases from J, the junction contained 8 bases not matched to a gene. Written as DNA, the CDR3 is TGCAGTGCTAGAGTCCCCCGACTAGCGGAATACAATGAGCAGTTCTTC. Its translation: CSARVPRLAEYNEQFF.